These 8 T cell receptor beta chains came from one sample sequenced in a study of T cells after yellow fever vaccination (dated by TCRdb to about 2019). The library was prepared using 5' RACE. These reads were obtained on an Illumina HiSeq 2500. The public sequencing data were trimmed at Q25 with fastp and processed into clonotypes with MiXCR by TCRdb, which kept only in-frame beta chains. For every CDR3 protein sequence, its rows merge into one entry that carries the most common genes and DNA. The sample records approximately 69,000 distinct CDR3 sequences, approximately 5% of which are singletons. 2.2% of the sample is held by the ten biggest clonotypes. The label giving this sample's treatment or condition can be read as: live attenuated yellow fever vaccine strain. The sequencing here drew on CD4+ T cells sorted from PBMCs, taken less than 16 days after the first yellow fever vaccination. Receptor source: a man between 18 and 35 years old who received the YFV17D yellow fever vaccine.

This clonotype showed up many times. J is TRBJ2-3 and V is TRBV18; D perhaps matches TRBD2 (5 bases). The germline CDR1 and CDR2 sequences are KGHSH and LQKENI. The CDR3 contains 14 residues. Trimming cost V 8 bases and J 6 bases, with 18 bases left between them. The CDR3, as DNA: TGTGCCAGCGCAATAAGCGGCCGCTCGGATACGCAGTATTTT. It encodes CASAISGRSDTQYF.

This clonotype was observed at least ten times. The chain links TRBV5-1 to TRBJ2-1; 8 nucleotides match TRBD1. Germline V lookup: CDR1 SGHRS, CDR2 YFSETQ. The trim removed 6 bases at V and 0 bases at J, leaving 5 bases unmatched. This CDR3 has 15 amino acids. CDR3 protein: CASTTTGGSYNEQFF. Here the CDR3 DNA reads TGCGCCAGCACTACTACAGGGGGCTCCTACAATGAGCAGTTCTTC.

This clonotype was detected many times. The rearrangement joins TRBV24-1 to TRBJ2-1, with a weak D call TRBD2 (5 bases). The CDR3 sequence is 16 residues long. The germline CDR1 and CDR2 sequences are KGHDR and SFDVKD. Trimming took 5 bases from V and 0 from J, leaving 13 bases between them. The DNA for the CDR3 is TGTGCCACCAGTGCCGCACTAGTTAGCTCCTACAATGAGCAGTTCTTC. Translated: CATSAALVSSYNEQFF.

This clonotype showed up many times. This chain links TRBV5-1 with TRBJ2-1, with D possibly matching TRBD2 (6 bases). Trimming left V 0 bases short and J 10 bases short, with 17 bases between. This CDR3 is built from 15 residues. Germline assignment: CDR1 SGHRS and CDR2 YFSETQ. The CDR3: CASSLGVSGGREQFF. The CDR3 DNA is TGCGCCAGCAGCTTGGGTGTCTCCGGGGGACGGGAGCAGTTCTTC.

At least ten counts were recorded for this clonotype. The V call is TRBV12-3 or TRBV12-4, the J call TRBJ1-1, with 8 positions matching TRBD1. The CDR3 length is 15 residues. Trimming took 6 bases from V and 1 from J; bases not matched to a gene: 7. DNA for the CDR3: TGTGCCAGCAGCTGGACAGGGCGAGCGAACACTGAAGCTTTCTTT. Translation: CASSWTGRANTEAFF.

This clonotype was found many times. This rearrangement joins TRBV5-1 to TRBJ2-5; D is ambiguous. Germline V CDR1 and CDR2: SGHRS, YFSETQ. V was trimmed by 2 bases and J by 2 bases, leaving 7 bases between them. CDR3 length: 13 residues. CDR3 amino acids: CASSFPEQETQYF. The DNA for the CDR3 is TGCGCCAGCAGCTTTCCAGAACAAGAGACCCAGTACTTC.

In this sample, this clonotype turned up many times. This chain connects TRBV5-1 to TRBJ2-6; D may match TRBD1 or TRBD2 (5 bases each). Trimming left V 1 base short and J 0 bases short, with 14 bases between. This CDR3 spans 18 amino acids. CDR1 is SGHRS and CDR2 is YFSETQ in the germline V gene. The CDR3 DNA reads TGCGCCAGCAGCTTGCAGGGAGATCCCCGCTCTGGGGCCAACGTCCTGACTTTC. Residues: CASSLQGDPRSGANVLTF.

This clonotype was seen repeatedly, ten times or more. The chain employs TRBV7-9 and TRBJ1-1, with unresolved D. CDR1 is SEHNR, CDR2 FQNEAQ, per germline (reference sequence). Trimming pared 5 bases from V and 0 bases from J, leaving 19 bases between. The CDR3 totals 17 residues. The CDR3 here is CASSPWDRGSLNTEAFF. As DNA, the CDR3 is TGTGCCAGCAGCCCGTGGGATCGGGGAAGTTTGAACACTGAAGCTTTCTTT.